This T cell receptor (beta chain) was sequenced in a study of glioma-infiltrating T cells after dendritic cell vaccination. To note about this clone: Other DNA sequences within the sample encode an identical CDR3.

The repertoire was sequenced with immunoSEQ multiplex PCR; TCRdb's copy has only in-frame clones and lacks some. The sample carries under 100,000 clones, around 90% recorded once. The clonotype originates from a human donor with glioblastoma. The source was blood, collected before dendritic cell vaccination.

The CDR3 is CASSPGGETQYF. Written as DNA, the CDR3 is TGCGCCAGCAGCCCCGGGGGAGAGACCCAGTACTTC. The chain carries TRBV5-1 and TRBJ2-5; D is possibly TRBD2 (6 bases). Trimming took off 4 bases at V and 4 bases at J, with 8 bases between the two ends. The germline V gene has CDR1 SGHRS and CDR2 YFSETQ. The CDR3 sequence is 12 residues long.